A selection of T cell receptor beta chains follows, all from one sample in a study of B cell selection in AIRE deficiency. Produced via immunoSEQ multiplex PCR; TCRdb's table is partial and in-frame only. The top ten hold roughly 1.4% of the sample, which has around 22,000 clones, 80% to 95% seen once. The sequenced sample consisted of CD4+CD25+ Tregs sorted from PBMCs. These receptor sequences come from a human donor in good health. Both conserved end residues are part of each CDR3. A D gene is named only where the DNA matches it firmly. Some rows have no size entry. The others give once, few or many, or a class for an expanded clone.

v_gene	len	j_gene	d_gene	abundance	CDR3aa	CDR3nt
TRBV27	13	TRBJ1-6	.	.	CASSDWNNSPLHF	TGTGCCAGCTCAGACTGGAATAATTCACCCCTCCACTTT
TRBV6-4	13	TRBJ1-1	.	.	CASSTSGGTEAFF	TGTGCCAGCAGTACCAGCGGGGGCACTGAAGCTTTCTTT
TRBV11-2	13	TRBJ1-1	.	.	CASSLAVGTEAFF	TGTGCCAGCAGCTTAGCGGTGGGCACTGAAGCTTTCTTT
TRBV4-2	14	TRBJ1-1	TRBD1	.	CASSQGTGTGEAFF	TGTGCCAGCAGCCAAGGGACAGGGACCGGTGAAGCTTTCTTT
TRBV6-6	14	TRBJ1-5	.	.	CASSYLGRNQPQHF	TGTGCCAGCAGTTACCTTGGCAGAAATCAGCCCCAGCATTTT
TRBV11-2	12	TRBJ2-2	.	.	CASSLYRAQLFF	TGTGCCAGCAGCCTTTACCGGGCGCAGCTGTTTTTT
TRBV19	12	TRBJ1-1	.	.	CASSTLNTEAFF	TGTGCCAGTAGTACATTGAACACTGAAGCTTTCTTT
TRBV7-3	15	TRBJ2-7	TRBD2	.	CASSKERGTLSEQYF	TGTGCCAGCAGCAAAGAGCGGGGGACCCTAAGCGAGCAGTACTTC
TRBV7-3	15	TRBJ1-2	.	.	CASSQTGGYNYGYTF	TGTGCCAGCAGCCAGACGGGAGGGTATAACTATGGCTACACCTTC
TRBV18	16	TRBJ1-4	.	.	CASSPGPGRGGEKLFF	TGTGCCAGCTCACCAGGACCGGGACGGGGAGGTGAAAAACTGTTTTTT
TRBV5-1	19	TRBJ2-1	TRBD1	.	CASSAPGQDNWRSYNEQFF	TGCGCCAGCAGCGCACCGGGACAGGACAACTGGCGCTCCTACAATGAGCAGTTCTTC
TRBV5-4	19	TRBJ2-5	TRBD2	.	CASSSGGLAGVWGKETQYF	TGTGCCAGCAGCTCGGGGGGACTAGCGGGAGTGTGGGGCAAAGAGACCCAGTACTTC
TRBV4-1	20	TRBJ2-1	TRBD2	.	CASSQKLESGLAGVYNEQFF	TGCGCCAGCAGCCAAAAACTCGAAAGCGGTCTAGCGGGGGTCTACAATGAGCAGTTCTTC
TRBV5-1	12	TRBJ2-1	.	.	CASSRGFDEQFF	TGCGCCAGCAGTCGGGGCTTCGATGAGCAGTTCTTC
TRBV27	14	TRBJ2-5	TRBD2	.	CASSHSGSQETQYF	TGTGCCAGCAGCCATAGCGGGAGCCAAGAGACCCAGTACTTC
TRBV10-3	14	TRBJ2-3	TRBD2	.	CAISGTSGRDTQYF	TGTGCCATCAGTGGTACTAGCGGGAGGGATACGCAGTATTTT
TRBV10-3	16	TRBJ2-6	TRBD1	once	CAISDRETSGANVLTF	TGTGCCATCTCCGACAGGGAGACCTCTGGGGCCAACGTCCTGACTTTC
TRBV5-1	16	TRBJ1-1	.	.	CASSSIQGGGNTEAFF	TGCGCCAGCAGCTCGATTCAAGGGGGAGGAAACACTGAAGCTTTCTTT
TRBV19	14	TRBJ2-7	TRBD1	.	CASRRTGNNYEQYF	TGTGCCAGTAGACGGACAGGGAACAACTACGAGCAGTACTTC
TRBV5-8	15	TRBJ1-1	TRBD1	once	CASSRDRAFGTEAFF	TGTGCCAGCAGCCGGGACAGGGCGTTTGGCACTGAAGCTTTCTTT
TRBV2	14	TRBJ2-5	.	.	CASSWLEFQETQYF	TGTGCCAGCAGTTGGCTCGAGTTCCAAGAGACCCAGTACTTC
TRBV19	14	TRBJ2-3	.	.	CASKAGGPADTQYF	TGTGCCAGTAAGGCCGGGGGGCCCGCAGATACGCAGTATTTT
TRBV5-8	16	TRBJ1-2	.	.	CASSLVFGGQNYGYTF	TGTGCCAGCAGCTTGGTCTTTGGCGGCCAAAACTATGGCTACACCTTC
TRBV7-2	12	TRBJ2-1	.	.	CASSLDRFGQFF	TGTGCCAGCAGCTTAGACAGATTCGGGCAGTTCTTC
TRBV16	12	TRBJ2-7	.	.	CASRPTGSGQYF	TGTGCCAGCAGACCCACAGGGTCAGGGCAGTACTTC
TRBV5-1	15	TRBJ2-3	TRBD2	.	CASRLAGGLTDTQYF	TGCGCCAGCAGGTTAGCGGGGGGTCTAACAGATACGCAGTATTTT
TRBV10-1	13	TRBJ1-5	TRBD1	.	CASRTGVRQPQHF	TGCGCCAGCCGGACAGGGGTTCGGCAGCCCCAGCATTTT
TRBV5-4	14	TRBJ1-6	TRBD1	.	CASSPRQGNSPLHF	TGTGCCAGCAGCCCCAGACAGGGAAATTCACCCCTCCACTTT
TRBV7-8	15	TRBJ2-5	.	.	CASSLAPGNQETQYF	TGTGCCAGCAGCTTAGCTCCAGGGAATCAAGAGACCCAGTACTTC
TRBV6-6	15	TRBJ1-4	.	.	CASSYGDATNEKLFF	TGTGCCAGCAGTTACGGAGATGCAACTAATGAAAAACTGTTTTTT
TRBV5-1	15	TRBJ2-7	TRBD2	.	CASSAGTSGAYEQYF	TGCGCCAGCAGCGCCGGGACTAGCGGGGCCTACGAGCAGTACTTC
TRBV7-6	13	TRBJ2-1	.	.	CASSLVEGWEQFF	TGTGCCAGCAGCTTAGTAGAGGGCTGGGAGCAGTTCTTC
TRBV1	15	TRBJ2-4	.	.	CTSSQYRGLGNIQYF	TGCACCAGCAGCCAATACAGGGGGTTGGGAAACATTCAGTACTTC
TRBV29-1	13	TRBJ1-4	.	.	CSVVGSANEKLFF	TGCAGCGTTGTGGGGTCGGCTAATGAAAAACTGTTTTTT
TRBV7-2	16	TRBJ1-1	.	.	CASSLFSPSTATEAFF	TGTGCCAGCAGCCTTTTCTCACCATCGACAGCGACTGAAGCTTTCTTT
TRBV2	15	TRBJ1-2	TRBD1	once	CASRDWTGDLGGYTF	TGTGCCAGCAGGGACTGGACAGGGGACTTGGGGGGCTACACCTTC
TRBV5-1	23	TRBJ2-1	TRBD2	.	CASSTSGGMRRTSARTAYNEQFF	TGCGCCAGCAGCACATCCGGAGGGATGAGGAGGACTAGCGCAAGAACGGCCTACAATGAGCAGTTCTTC
TRBV19	14	TRBJ1-1	.	.	CASKRSGRDTEAFF	TGTGCCTCAAAAAGGTCCGGCAGGGACACTGAAGCTTTCTTT